Below, 7 T cell receptor beta chains from the same sample are listed, as sequenced in a study of blood T cell repertoires in COVID-19. Clones were sequenced by immunoSEQ multiplex PCR, and TCRdb holds only the in-frame ones, with some missing. The table records approximately 50,000 clones, 65% to 90% of them present only once. The specimen was peripheral blood. All receptors come from a human donor in a cohort sampled during active COVID-19.

This clone was picked up one time. The V and J genes are TRBV5-4 and TRBJ2-1, with 11 bases lining up with TRBD2. CDR3 size: 15 residues. Trimming cost V 3 bases and J 3 bases; bases outside gene matches: 2. Germline V gene data show CDR1 as SGHNT and CDR2 as YYREEE (reference sequence). CDR3 amino acids: CASSSTSGGYNEQFF. As DNA, the CDR3 is TGTGCCAGCAGCTCCACTAGCGGGGGCTACAATGAGCAGTTCTTC.

The CDR3 bases are TGTGCCAGCAGCCAATCTACTAGCGGGAGGCCGCAGTACGAGCAGTACTTC. Translation gives CASSQSTSGRPQYEQYF. The V and J genes are TRBV3-1 (or the pseudogene TRBV3-2) and TRBJ2-7, with TRBD2 identical over 12 bases. V trimming: 2 bases; J trimming: 4 bases; junction bases outside the gene matches: 9. Germline CDR1 LGHDT, CDR2 YNNKEL (reference sequence). The CDR3 spans 17 residues.

This clone was observed a handful of times. The V and J genes are TRBV27 and TRBJ1-5; tentatively, D is TRBD1 (5 bases). The CDR3 is made up of 16 amino acids. Deletions cut 6 bases from V and 0 bases from J, with 15 bases between. Germline values: CDR1 MNHEY, CDR2 SMNVEV (reference sequence). The CDR3 DNA follows: TGTGCCAGCAGGGGGACTTCGCTCCATAGCAATCAGCCCCAGCATTTT. Translated, it gives CASRGTSLHSNQPQHF.

This clone has a single count. This rearrangement joins TRBV18 to TRBJ2-1, with D possibly matching TRBD1 (5 bases). The CDR3 contains 13 residues. V lost 6 bases to trimming and J lost 6 bases, with 12 bases between them. The germline gives CDR1 KGHSH, CDR2 LQKENI. The CDR3 DNA reads TGTGCCAGCTCGCCTAATCAGGGCAATGAGCAGTTCTTC. It yields the protein CASSPNQGNEQFF.

The chain is built from TRBV28 and TRBJ2-3, with 9 bases lining up with TRBD1. CDR1 MDHEN and CDR2 SYDVKM come from the germline V gene. Trimming took 5 bases from V and 5 from J; bases not matched to a gene: 5. The CDR3 loop spans 14 amino acids. The CDR3 sequence is CASSPAGQGDTQYF. CDR3 DNA sequence: TGTGCCAGCAGTCCCGCGGGACAGGGAGATACGCAGTATTTT.

V gene TRBV9 combines with J gene TRBJ1-2; D may be TRBD1 (5 bases). Trimming removed 4 bases at V and 6 bases at J, with 13 bases between. Germline V gene data show CDR1 as SGDLS and CDR2 as YYNGEE. This CDR3 spans 13 amino acids. The CDR3 coding sequence is TGTGCCAGCAGCCCGGGGGAGCGTCATGGCTACACCTTC. Translation: CASSPGERHGYTF.

The V gene is TRBV4-2, the J gene TRBJ2-1, with TRBD2 matching over 14 bases. This CDR3 has 18 residues. The germline V gene has CDR1 LGHNA and CDR2 YNFKEQ. V trimming: 7 bases; J trimming: 1 base; junction bases outside the gene matches: 9. The CDR3 region has the DNA TGTGCCAGCACCAGGGGACTAGCGGGAGAGTCGTCCTACAATGAGCAGTTCTTC. Translation gives CASTRGLAGESSYNEQFF.